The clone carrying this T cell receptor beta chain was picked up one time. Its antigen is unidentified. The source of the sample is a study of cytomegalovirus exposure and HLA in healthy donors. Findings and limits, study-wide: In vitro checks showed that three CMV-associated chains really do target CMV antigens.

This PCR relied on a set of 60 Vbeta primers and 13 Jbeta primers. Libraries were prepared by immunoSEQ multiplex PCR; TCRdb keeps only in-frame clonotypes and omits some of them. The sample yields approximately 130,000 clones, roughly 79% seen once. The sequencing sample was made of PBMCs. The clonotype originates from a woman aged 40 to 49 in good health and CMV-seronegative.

This CDR3 is CASSLPGQGVETQYF. The CDR3 DNA sequence: TGTGCCAGCAGCCTCCCGGGACAGGGGGTAGAGACCCAGTACTTC. J is TRBJ2-5 and V is TRBV5-4; 11 bases map to TRBD1. The CDR3 is 15 amino acids. J was trimmed by 4 bases and V by 4 bases; bases with no gene match: 6. Germline CDR1 SGHNT, CDR2 YYREEE (reference sequence). Combining the CDR3 with reference TRBV5-4 and TRBJ2-5 gives the whole variable domain ETGVTQSPTHLIKTRGQQVTLRCSSQSGHNTVSWYQQALGQGPQFIFQYYREEENGRGNFPPRFSGLQFPNYSSELNVNALELDDSALYLCASSLPGQGVETQYFGPGTRLLVL.